The clone carrying this T cell receptor (beta chain) has more than one count but fewer than ten. Antigen unknown. TCRdb reanalysed the RACE reads using MiXCR and keeps one entry per CDR3 protein. The table has roughly 360,000 distinct CDR3 sequences, around 4.8% seen once. This entry comes from a study of human T cells and chemical hapten exposure. Across the whole study: Patch tests put 0.01% DPC on the upper back, read at 6 days. Mostly female, the patients presented with alopecia areata, totalis or universalis. The study, taken as a whole, reports: In the PT1 data, expanded TCR counts showed a positive correlation with patch test score.

The CDR3 is 14 residues long. Germline V gene lookup returns CDR1 KGHSH and CDR2 LQKENI. V shed 5 bases, J shed 7 bases, and the junction held 11 bases outside the gene matches. The time point is: patch test 1, 2 weeks after DPC sensitization. The treatment was: therapeutic diphenylcyclopropenone sensitization with weekly scalp DPC. The source material was whole blood, sampled in connection with sensitization to the hapten diphenylcyclopropenone (DPC). The clonotype was recovered from a woman between 50 and 59 years old with alopecia areata. Some clones in this sample may be carry-over from other donors' samples. The chain is built from TRBV18 and TRBJ2-7, with TRBD1 identical over 7 bases. CDR3 nucleotides: TGTGCCAGCTCAGAGAAGACAGGGCTGGGGGAGCAGTACTTC. It specifies CASSEKTGLGEQYF. The complete variable domain, with remaining parts taken from reference TRBV18 and TRBJ2-7, reads NAGVMQNPRHLVRRRGQEARLRCSPMKGHSHVYWYRQLPEEGLKFMVYLQKENIIDESGMPKERFSAEFPKEGPSILRIQQVVRGDSAAYFCASSEKTGLGEQYFGPGTRLTVT.